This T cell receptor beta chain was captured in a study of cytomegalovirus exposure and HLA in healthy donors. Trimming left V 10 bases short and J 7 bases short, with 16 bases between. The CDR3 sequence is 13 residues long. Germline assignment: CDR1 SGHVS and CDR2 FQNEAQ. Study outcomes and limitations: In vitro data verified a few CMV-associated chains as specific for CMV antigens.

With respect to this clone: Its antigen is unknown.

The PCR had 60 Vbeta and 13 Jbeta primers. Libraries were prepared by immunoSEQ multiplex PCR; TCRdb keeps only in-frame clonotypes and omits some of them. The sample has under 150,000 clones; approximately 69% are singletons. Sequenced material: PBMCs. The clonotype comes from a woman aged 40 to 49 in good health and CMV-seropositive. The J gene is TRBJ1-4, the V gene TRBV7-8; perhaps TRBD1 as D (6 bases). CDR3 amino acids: CAIGRGGGEKLFF. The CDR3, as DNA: TGTGCCATCGGCCGAGGGGGGGGTGAAAAACTGTTTTTT.